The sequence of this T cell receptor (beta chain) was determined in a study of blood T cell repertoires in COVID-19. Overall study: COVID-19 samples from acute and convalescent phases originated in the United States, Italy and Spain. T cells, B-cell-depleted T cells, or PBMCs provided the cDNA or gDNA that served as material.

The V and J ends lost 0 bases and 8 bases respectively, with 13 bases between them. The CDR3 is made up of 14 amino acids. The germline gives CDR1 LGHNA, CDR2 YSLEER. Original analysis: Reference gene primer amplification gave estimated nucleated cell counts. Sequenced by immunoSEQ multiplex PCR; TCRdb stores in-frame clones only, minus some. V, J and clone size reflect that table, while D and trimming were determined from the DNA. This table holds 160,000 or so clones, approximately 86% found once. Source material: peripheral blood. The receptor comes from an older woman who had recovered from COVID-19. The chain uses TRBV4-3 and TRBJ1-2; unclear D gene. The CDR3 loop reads CASSQDDGGRGYTF. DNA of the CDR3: TGCGCCAGCAGCCAAGATGACGGCGGGAGGGGCTACACCTTC.